These 16 T cell receptor beta chains were all obtained from the same sample, sequenced in a study of blood T cell repertoires in COVID-19. Data came from immunoSEQ multiplex PCR; TCRdb stores just in-frame clones and leaves some out. The data contain 97,000 or so clones, approximately 82% of them singletons. Sequenced material: peripheral blood. These receptors were taken from a man aged 55 to 70 with active or convalescent COVID-19.

The chain employs TRBV24-1 and TRBJ2-5, with D tentatively TRBD1 (6 bases). CDR1 is KGHDR, CDR2 SFDVKD, per germline. CDR3 size: 15 residues. The V end lost 1 base, the J end lost 5 bases, and 13 bases lay between the germline ends. CDR3 sequence reads: CATSDFMGAAETQYF. The DNA of the CDR3 is TGTGCCACCAGTGATTTCATGGGGGCTGCGGAGACCCAGTACTTC.

The J gene is TRBJ1-2, the V gene TRBV5-4, with TRBD1 matching 8 bases. The germline CDR1 and CDR2 sequences are SGHNT and YYREEE (reference sequence). V gave up 0 bases and J gave up 4 bases; unmatched junction bases: 8. The CDR3 sequence is 16 residues long. CDR3 loop: CASSLGAGGTAYGYTF. CDR3 in DNA: TGTGCCAGCAGCTTGGGAGCAGGGGGCACCGCCTATGGCTACACCTTC.

The rearrangement links TRBV27 to TRBJ2-5; 13 bases agree with TRBD2. The CDR3 runs to 20 residues. In germline, CDR1 is MNHEY, CDR2 SMNVEV (reference sequence). Trimming at V came to 5 bases and at J to 4 bases, leaving 19 bases not matched to a gene. In DNA form, the CDR3 reads TGTGCCAGCAGTCCAGTTCCGACTAGCGGGAGGTTTAGTTTGGGAGAGACCCAGTACTTC. It yields the protein CASSPVPTSGRFSLGETQYF.

The chain's CDR3 is CASSPRVGGMNTEAFF. CDR3 DNA sequence: TGTGCCAGCTCACCACGAGTCGGGGGGATGAACACTGAAGCTTTCTTT. V gene TRBV18 combines with J gene TRBJ1-1; maybe TRBD1 (5 bases). The CDR3 covers 16 residues. Germline V gene lookup returns CDR1 KGHSH and CDR2 LQKENI. Trimming took off 1 base at V and 0 bases at J, with 12 bases between the two ends.

V is TRBV9 and J is TRBJ2-3; 7 positions agree with TRBD2. Germline V CDR1 and CDR2: SGDLS, YYNGEE. The CDR3 extends over 15 amino acids. V shed 3 bases, J shed 2 bases, and the junction held 6 bases outside the gene matches. This chain's CDR3 is CASSGGGLATDTQYF. The CDR3, as DNA: TGTGCCAGCAGCGGGGGGGGTCTCGCCACAGATACGCAGTATTTT.

This chain joins TRBV2 and TRBJ1-1; 7 nucleotides line up with TRBD1. With 6 bases clipped from V and 5 bases from J, the junction kept 3 bases outside the gene matches. Germline CDR1 is SNHLY and CDR2 is FYNNEI. This CDR3 comprises 12 residues. The CDR3 loop is CASRKQGTEAFF. CDR3 DNA: TGTGCCAGCAGAAAACAGGGGACTGAAGCTTTCTTT.

This chain joins TRBV6-2 or TRBV6-3 and TRBJ2-1; perhaps TRBD2 as D (6 bases). V was cut by 6 bases and J by 4 bases, with 16 bases left in between. This CDR3 has 15 residues. Germline V gene sequence: CDR1 MNHEY, CDR2 SVGEGT. In DNA form, the CDR3 reads TGTGCCAGCAGCCAGCGGGCAGCGACTTACAATGAGCAGTTCTTC. It specifies CASSQRAATYNEQFF.

V and J are TRBV7-2 and TRBJ2-1; 12 bases match TRBD2. V lost 5 bases to trimming and J lost 6 bases; unmatched junction nucleotides: 11. CDR3 size: 17 residues. Per germline, CDR1 SGHTA and CDR2 FQGNSA. The CDR3 DNA sequence: TGTGCCAGCAGCCAGAGGACTAGCGGGATCTCTTCCAATGAGCAGTTCTTC. Translating it yields CASSQRTSGISSNEQFF.

The chain is built from TRBV6-6 and TRBJ2-3, with 8 nucleotides matching TRBD1. Germline trimming cut 5 bases from V and 5 bases from J; bases unmatched to any gene: 12. This CDR3 comprises 16 residues. Germline V lookup: CDR1 MNHNY, CDR2 SVGAGI (reference sequence). DNA for the CDR3: TGTGCCAGCAGTAAACAAAGACAGGGGACGGTAGATACGCAGTATTTT. Its protein product is CASSKQRQGTVDTQYF.

The chain is built from TRBV19 and TRBJ2-1, with TRBD2 matching over 10 bases. Trimming removed 5 bases from V and 8 bases from J; junction bases left unmatched: 12. Per germline, CDR1 LNHDA and CDR2 SQIVND (reference sequence). This CDR3 is 16 amino acids long. The CDR3 loop is CASSSPSGSILHEQFF. The DNA of the CDR3 is TGTGCCAGTAGTTCCCCTAGCGGGAGTATTCTCCATGAGCAGTTCTTC.

The chain has TRBV28 and TRBJ2-7; possibly TRBD1 for D (6 bases). Trimming stripped 4 bases from V and 5 bases from J, with 21 bases between. This CDR3 is built from 16 residues. Germline values: CDR1 MDHEN, CDR2 SYDVKM. This CDR3 reads CASSSDRDGPGDEQYF. The DNA of the CDR3 is TGTGCCAGCAGTTCGGACAGAGATGGGCCAGGGGACGAGCAGTACTTC.

The V call is TRBV27, the J call TRBJ2-1, with 12 nucleotides matching TRBD2. J lost 3 bases, V lost 5 bases, and 5 bases had no gene match. Germline values: CDR1 MNHEY, CDR2 SMNVEV (reference sequence). The CDR3 loop spans 16 amino acids. Here the CDR3 reads CASSPLAGGYYNEQFF. For the CDR3, the DNA is TGTGCCAGCAGTCCGCTAGCGGGAGGGTACTACAATGAGCAGTTCTTC.

The J gene is TRBJ2-3, the V gene TRBV18; 7 nucleotides match TRBD1. V lost 3 bases to trimming and J lost 8 bases; unmatched junction nucleotides: 14. The CDR3 length is 16 residues. Germline CDR1 KGHSH, CDR2 LQKENI. CDR3 in amino acids: CASSPSAGQALGTQYF. The CDR3 region has the DNA TGTGCCAGCTCACCGTCCGCAGGACAGGCCTTAGGTACGCAGTATTTT.

This clone occurred many times. This chain uses TRBV19 with TRBJ1-5; perhaps TRBD1 as D (6 bases). The V end was cut by 5 bases, the J end by 4 bases, with 12 bases between. Germline V CDR1 and CDR2: LNHDA, SQIVND (reference sequence). This CDR3 contains 14 residues. CDR3 sequence (DNA): TGTGCCAGTAGTGCTCGACAGGAGAATCAGCCCCAGCATTTT. Protein: CASSARQENQPQHF.

This rearrangement joins TRBV4-3 to TRBJ2-5, with a weak D call TRBD1 (6 bases). Trimming pared 4 bases from V and 7 bases from J, leaving 13 bases between. The CDR3 covers 13 residues. Germline V gives CDR1 LGHNA, CDR2 YSLEER. In DNA form, the CDR3 reads TGCGCCAGCAGCCCTAGGGACAAGGGGACCCAGTACTTC. Translating it yields CASSPRDKGTQYF.

The J gene is TRBJ1-5, the V gene TRBV19; tentative D call: TRBD1 (5 bases). The germline CDR1 and CDR2 sequences are LNHDA and SQIVND (reference sequence). The CDR3 is 14 residues long. V lost 5 bases and J lost 7, with 15 bases in between. The CDR3 spells CASSSAGQKQPQHF. The CDR3 nucleotides read TGTGCCAGTAGTTCTGCAGGGCAGAAGCAGCCCCAGCATTTT. Using reference TRBV19 and TRBJ1-5 for the parts outside the CDR3, the full variable domain is DGGITQSPKYLFRKEGQNVTLSCEQNLNHDAMYWYRQDPGQGLRLIYYSQIVNDFQKGDIAEGYSVSREKKESFPLTVTSAQKNPTAFYLCASSSAGQKQPQHFGDGTRLSIL.